The 8 T cell receptor beta chains reported below all come from one sample, sequenced in a study of shared clonotypes between healthy human individuals. Sequencing was performed with immunoSEQ multiplex PCR; in TCRdb, only in-frame clones are kept and a portion is missing. The sample has about 1.5 million clones, about 98% seen once. Sequenced sample: naive CD4+ T cells sorted from blood. Indicated subset: CD45RA+ positively selected. The receptors were gathered from a man aged 25 to 40 in good health.

This chain joins TRBV5-1 and TRBJ2-5; possibly TRBD2 for D (6 bases). Deletions cut 4 bases from V and 4 bases from J, with 8 bases between. The germline V gene has CDR1 SGHRS and CDR2 YFSETQ. This CDR3 is 12 amino acids long. The CDR3 sequence is CASSKEGETQYF. The DNA of the CDR3 is TGCGCCAGCAGCAAGGAGGGAGAGACCCAGTACTTC.

With regard to this clone: The identical CDR3 is also encoded by other nucleotide sequences in the sample. The CDR3 loop is CASSALGTGSYEQYF. CDR3 bases: TGTGCCAGCAGCGCCTTGGGGACAGGGTCCTACGAGCAGTACTTC. This chain connects TRBV5-6 to TRBJ2-7; 9 bases align to TRBD1. CDR1 is SGHDT, CDR2 YYEEEE, per germline. The ends lost 4 bases at V and 1 base at J; junction bases unmatched: 6. This CDR3 is 15 amino acids long.

This clone was counted a single time. The chain recombines TRBV7-6 with TRBJ1-2, with D perhaps matching TRBD1 (6 bases). CDR3 length: 13 residues. With 1 base removed from V and 8 bases from J, the gap between germline ends came to 11 bases. Germline CDR1 reads SGHVS; CDR2 reads FNYEAQ. The CDR3, as DNA: TGTGCCAGCAGCTTAGTTAGTGACAGGGGCTACACCTTC. Its translation is CASSLVSDRGYTF.

V usage is TRBV29-1 and J usage is TRBJ2-3; 9 bases map to TRBD1. This CDR3 contains 15 residues. With 7 bases clipped from V and 2 bases from J, the junction kept 10 bases outside the gene matches. Germline CDR1 and CDR2: SQVTM and ANQGSEA. The CDR3 region has the DNA TGCAGCGCTATACTGGACAGGGGATTCACAGATACGCAGTATTTT. Translation: CSAILDRGFTDTQYF.

V and J are TRBV5-1 and TRBJ2-2, with 8 bases matching TRBD1. Germline V CDR1 and CDR2: SGHRS, YFSETQ. V was clipped by 5 bases and J by 2 bases; unmatched bases: 8. The CDR3 length is 16 residues. CDR3 sequence (DNA): TGCGCCAGCAGAAACGGACAGGGACTCAACACCGGGGAGCTGTTTTTT. Encoded protein: CASRNGQGLNTGELFF.

The CDR3 sequence: CAWSEGTGQYF. For the CDR3, the DNA is TGTGCCTGGAGTGAAGGGACAGGGCAGTACTTC. V gene TRBV30 combines with J gene TRBJ2-7; 8 nucleotides match TRBD1. CDR3 length: 11 residues. J was trimmed by 9 bases and V by 1 base; bases with no gene match: 2. Germline CDR1 reads GTSNPN; CDR2 reads SVGIG (reference sequence).

As concerns this clone: Other DNA sequences of this sample code for an identical CDR3. The chain recombines TRBV6-6 with TRBJ1-2, with TRBD1 matching over 7 bases. This CDR3 is 12 amino acids long. Germline assignment: CDR1 MNHNY and CDR2 SVGAGI (reference sequence). V gave up 8 bases and J gave up 3 bases; unmatched junction bases: 3. The CDR3 protein is CASRDRDYGYTF. CDR3 nucleotides: TGTGCCAGCCGCGACAGGGACTATGGCTACACCTTC.

The chain employs TRBV19 and TRBJ2-7; weak D call: TRBD1 (6 bases). V gave up 4 bases and J gave up 0 bases, with 10 bases separating them. Germline V lookup: CDR1 LNHDA, CDR2 SQIVND (reference sequence). This CDR3 is 14 amino acids long. The CDR3 protein is CASSRDTDSYEQYF. The DNA for the CDR3 is TGTGCCAGTAGTAGGGACACCGACTCCTACGAGCAGTACTTC. The whole variable domain, filled in from reference TRBV19 and TRBJ2-7, reads DGGITQSPKYLFRKEGQNVTLSCEQNLNHDAMYWYRQDPGQGLRLIYYSQIVNDFQKGDIAEGYSVSREKKESFPLTVTSAQKNPTAFYLCASSRDTDSYEQYFGPGTRLTVT.